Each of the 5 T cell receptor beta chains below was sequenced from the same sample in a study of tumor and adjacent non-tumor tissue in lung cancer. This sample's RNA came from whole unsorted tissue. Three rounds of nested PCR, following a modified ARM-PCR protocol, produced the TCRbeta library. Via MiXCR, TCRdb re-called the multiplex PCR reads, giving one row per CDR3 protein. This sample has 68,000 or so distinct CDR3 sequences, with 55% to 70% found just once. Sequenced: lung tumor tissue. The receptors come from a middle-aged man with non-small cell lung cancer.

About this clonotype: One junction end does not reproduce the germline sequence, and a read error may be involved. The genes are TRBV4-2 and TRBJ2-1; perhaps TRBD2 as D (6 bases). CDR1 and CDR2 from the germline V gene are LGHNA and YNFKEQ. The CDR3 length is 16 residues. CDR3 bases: TGTACCAGCAGCCAAGATCTTAGGGGACTCCTCAATGAGCAGTTCTTC. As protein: CTSSQDLRGLLNEQFF.

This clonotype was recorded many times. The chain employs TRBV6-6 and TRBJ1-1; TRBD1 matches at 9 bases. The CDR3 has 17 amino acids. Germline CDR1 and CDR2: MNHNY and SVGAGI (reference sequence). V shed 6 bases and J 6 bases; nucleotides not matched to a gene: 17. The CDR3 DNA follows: TGTGCCAGCAGGCCTTGGGAGGCGGGACAGGGTAGCTCTGAAGCTTTCTTT. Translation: CASRPWEAGQGSSEAFF.

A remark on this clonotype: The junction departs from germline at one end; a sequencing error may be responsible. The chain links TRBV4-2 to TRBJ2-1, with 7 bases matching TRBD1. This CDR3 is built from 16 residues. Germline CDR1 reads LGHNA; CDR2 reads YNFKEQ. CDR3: CASSQKGQRAGNERFF. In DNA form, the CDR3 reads TGTGCCAGCAGCCAAAAGGGACAGAGGGCGGGCAATGAGCGGTTCTTC.

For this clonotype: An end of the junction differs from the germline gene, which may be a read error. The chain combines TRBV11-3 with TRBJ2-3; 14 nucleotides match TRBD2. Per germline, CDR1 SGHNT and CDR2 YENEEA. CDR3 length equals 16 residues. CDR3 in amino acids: CASSLGTSGRGDAQYF. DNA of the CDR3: TGTGCTAGCAGCTTAGGGACTAGCGGGAGAGGCGATGCGCAGTATTTT.

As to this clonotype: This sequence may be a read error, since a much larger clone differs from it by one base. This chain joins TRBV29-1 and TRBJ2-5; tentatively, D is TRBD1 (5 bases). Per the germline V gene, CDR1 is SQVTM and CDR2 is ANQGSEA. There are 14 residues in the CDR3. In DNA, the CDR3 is TGCGGCCTCCCCCCCAGACTGGCAGGGGAGACCCAGTACTTC. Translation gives CGLPPRLAGETQYF.